The entry below describes one T cell receptor beta chain. Antigen: not known. The record originates from a study of T-cell reconstitution after alpha-beta-depleted transplantation in children. Broader study findings: It was surviving recipient T cells and thymic progenitors that gave some patients high TCRbeta diversity at day 60. Alpha-beta T cells present about two months after transplant were reported to originate from several hundred expanded graft clones.

Researchers prepared the TCRbeta library using unique molecular identifiers, the study reports. TCRdb re-analysed the PCR reads in MiXCR, keeping a single row per CDR3 protein. The sample has 750,000 to 950,000 distinct CDR3 sequences, 16% seen once. CDR1 and CDR2 from the germline V gene are LGHDT and YNNKEL (reference sequence). The CDR3 sequence is 20 residues long. V gave up 5 bases and J gave up 1 base; unmatched junction bases: 19. The clonotype originates from a male patient aged 5 to 17 who had a stem cell transplant for acute lymphoblastic leukemia, so the T cells may come from the graft donor. The chain has TRBV3-1 and TRBJ2-4; 8 bases match TRBD1. The sequencing here drew on PBMCs, mostly from graft donor cells, taken 360 days after TCRalphabeta/CD19-depleted stem cell transplant. DNA for the CDR3: TGTGCCAGCAGCATAAGATCCGACCGGACAGGGCGATTGGCCAAAAACATTCAGTACTTC. This translates into CASSIRSDRTGRLAKNIQYF.